The next 12 T cell receptor beta chains were all read from a single sample in a study of T cell repertoires in cytomegalovirus infection. TCRdb recomputed calls from the reads with MiXCR, one row per CDR3 protein. This repertoire shows about 570,000 distinct CDR3 sequences, just under 40% found once; its top ten account for around 50%. Their specific antigens are unknown. Sequenced here: cultured PBMCs, sampled from culture after CMV antigen stimulation. Receptors were obtained from a human donor in good health (CMV status not recorded). Some clones in this sample may be carry-over from other donors' samples.

The chain couples TRBV7-8 to TRBJ2-5; no clear D. Germline V gene sequence: CDR1 SGHVS, CDR2 FQNEAQ. The V end lost 6 bases, the J end lost 3 bases, and 17 bases lay between the germline ends. The CDR3 has 15 amino acids. CDR3 in amino acids: CASRHRAAAKETQYF. CDR3 nucleotides: TGTGCCAGCAGGCATCGTGCGGCCGCGAAAGAGACCCAGTACTTC.

The chain recombines TRBV7-2 with TRBJ2-6; TRBD1 agrees at 7 bases. The CDR3 is 17 amino acids. The junction had 8 bases not matched to a gene; V was cut back by 5 bases and J by 1 base. Germline V gene sequence: CDR1 SGHTA, CDR2 FQGNSA. As DNA, the CDR3 is TGTGCCAGCAGCCTTACCCTGACAGGGTCTGGGGCCAACGTCCTGACTTTC. Residues: CASSLTLTGSGANVLTF.

J is TRBJ2-7 and V is TRBV28; no clear D. Deletions cut 5 bases from V and 2 bases from J, with 13 bases between. Germline CDR1 MDHEN, CDR2 SYDVKM. This CDR3 region has 14 residues. The CDR3 protein is CASSPLDGTYEQYF. In DNA form, the CDR3 reads TGTGCCAGCAGTCCCCTGGACGGAACCTACGAGCAGTACTTC. The whole variable domain, remainder taken from reference TRBV28 and TRBJ2-7, is DVKVTQSSRYLVKRTGEKVFLECVQDMDHENMFWYRQDPGLGLRLIYFSYDVKMKEKGDIPEGYSVSREKKERFSLILESASTNQTSMYLCASSPLDGTYEQYFGPGTRLTVT.

The rearrangement uses TRBV7-8 and TRBJ2-5, with D maybe TRBD2 (5 bases). In germline, CDR1 is SGHVS, CDR2 FQNEAQ. CDR3 length: 13 residues. The V end lost 3 bases, the J end lost 1 base, and 6 bases lay between the germline ends. CDR3 in amino acids: CASSLTTQETQYF. Written as DNA, the CDR3 is TGTGCCAGCAGCTTGACTACCCAAGAGACCCAGTACTTC.

This sequence joins TRBV7-2 and TRBJ1-2, with D uncertain. V was trimmed by 1 base and J by 4 bases, leaving 7 bases between them. From germline, CDR1 is SGHTA and CDR2 FQGNSA. The CDR3 totals 13 residues. Written as DNA, the CDR3 is TGTGCCAGCAGCTTAGGTCACGGCTATGGCTACACCTTC. Its translation: CASSLGHGYGYTF.

This clonotype came up a few times. This chain joins TRBV6-2 or TRBV6-3 and TRBJ2-1; D is undetermined. This CDR3 has 15 amino acids. V gave up 0 bases and J gave up 2 bases, with 8 bases separating them. Germline V gives CDR1 MNHEY, CDR2 SVGEGT. The CDR3 loop reads CASSYSLGPYNEQFF. The CDR3 coding sequence is TGTGCCAGCAGTTACTCCCTAGGTCCCTACAATGAGCAGTTCTTC.

V is TRBV19 and J is TRBJ1-2; 8 bases map to TRBD1. Per the germline V gene, CDR1 is LNHDA and CDR2 is SQIVND (reference sequence). Trimming at V came to 7 bases and at J to 6 bases, leaving 13 bases not matched to a gene. The CDR3 has 15 amino acids. CDR3 loop: CASTSMDRDSNGYTF. CDR3 in DNA: TGTGCCAGTACCTCCATGGACAGGGACTCGAATGGCTACACCTTC. Based on the CDR3 plus reference TRBV19 and TRBJ1-2, the full variable domain is DGGITQSPKYLFRKEGQNVTLSCEQNLNHDAMYWYRQDPGQGLRLIYYSQIVNDFQKGDIAEGYSVSREKKESFPLTVTSAQKNPTAFYLCASTSMDRDSNGYTFGSGTRLTVV.

The chain is built from TRBV20-1 and TRBJ1-5; D perhaps matches TRBD1 (5 bases). V was pared by 1 base and J by 0 bases, with 13 bases between. CDR1 is DFQATT, CDR2 SNEGSKA, per germline (reference sequence). The CDR3 runs to 16 residues. CDR3 nucleotide sequence: TGCAGTGCTAGAGCCGGGGGTGGGTATAGCAATCAGCCCCAGCATTTT. This codes for CSARAGGGYSNQPQHF.

This clonotype turned up a few times. The CDR3 is CASEWGAGNQPQHF. The CDR3 DNA sequence: TGTGCCAGCGAGTGGGGGGCTGGCAATCAGCCCCAGCATTTT. This sequence joins TRBV6-6 and TRBJ1-5; possible D gene TRBD1, 6 bases. From germline, CDR1 is MNHNY and CDR2 SVGAGI (reference sequence). CDR3 length: 14 amino acids. V was shortened by 8 bases and J by 2 bases, with 13 bases between the two germline ends.

This clonotype was detected ten times or more. The chain recombines TRBV12-5 with TRBJ2-5; D is possibly TRBD1 (6 bases). Trimming took off 3 bases at V and 5 bases at J, with 19 bases between the two ends. CDR3 length equals 16 residues. Germline V gene data show CDR1 as LGHNT and CDR2 as FRNRAP. The CDR3 loop reads CASGLGTGSPEETQYF. The CDR3 DNA is TGTGCTAGTGGTTTAGGAACAGGGTCCCCGGAGGAGACCCAGTACTTC.

This clonotype was observed at least ten times. The chain combines TRBV7-2 with TRBJ2-1; 8 nucleotides match TRBD2. CDR3 length equals 15 residues. Trimming cost V 1 base and J 7 bases; bases outside gene matches: 6. Germline CDR1 is SGHTA and CDR2 is FQGNSA. The CDR3 region is CASSLGSGRVNEQFF. CDR3 bases: TGTGCCAGCAGCTTAGGAAGCGGGAGAGTTAATGAGCAGTTCTTC.

The V call is TRBV29-1, the J call TRBJ2-1, with D possibly matching TRBD2 (6 bases). The CDR3 is 13 residues long. Germline V gene sequence: CDR1 SQVTM, CDR2 ANQGSEA. V was clipped by 7 bases and J by 2 bases, with 12 bases between them. CDR3 region: CSAMTRAYNEQFF. In nucleotides, the CDR3 is TGCAGCGCCATGACTAGGGCCTACAATGAGCAGTTCTTC.